These T cell receptor beta chains were read from a single sample in a study of T cells in Graves' hyperthyroidism and ophthalmopathy. TCRdb re-called the multiplex PCR reads with MiXCR, one entry per CDR3 protein. The sample has about 840,000 distinct CDR3 sequences, 38% seen once. Input material: blood. The receptor set was obtained from a man aged 18 to 35 with Graves' hyperthyroidism. Both conserved end residues are part of each CDR3. D genes are given only for firm matches. Part of the rows lack a size; the others show once, few, many or a class for expanded clones.

size: many; J: TRBJ1-4; V: TRBV29-1; D: TRBD1; CDR3: CSVQRTGIDEKLFF; DNA: TGCAGCGTCCAAAGGACAGGGATTGACGAAAAACTGTTTTTT
size: few; J: TRBJ2-3; V: TRBV29-1; D: .; CDR3: CSVAQGAVSTDTQYF; DNA: TGCAGCGTTGCACAGGGAGCAGTCAGCACAGATACGCAGTATTTT
size: many; J: TRBJ1-2; V: TRBV9; D: .; CDR3: CASSVVGSTGDGYTF; DNA: TGTGCCAGCAGCGTAGTAGGGAGCACAGGCGATGGCTACACCTTC
size: .; J: TRBJ1-1; V: TRBV2; D: .; CDR3: CASSARRQALHTEAFF; DNA: TGTGCCAGCAGTGCTAGGAGACAGGCATTGCACACTGAAGCTTTCTTT
size: many; J: TRBJ1-5; V: TRBV5-1; D: .; CDR3: CASSPGDGNQPQHF; DNA: TGCGCCAGCAGCCCTGGGGATGGCAATCAGCCCCAGCATTTT
size: many; J: TRBJ1-1; V: TRBV7-9; D: .; CDR3: CASNYPGRENTEAFF; DNA: TGTGCCAGCAACTATCCAGGGAGGGAGAACACTGAAGCTTTCTTT
size: .; J: TRBJ1-1; V: TRBV12-5; D: .; CDR3: CASGFTTGGDTEAFF; DNA: TGTGCTAGTGGTTTCACGACAGGCGGCGACACTGAAGCTTTCTTT
size: .; J: TRBJ1-6; V: TRBV5-1; D: .; CDR3: CASSLASAGNYNSPLHF; DNA: TGTGCCAGCAGCTTGGCGTCGGCAGGGAACTATAATTCACCCCTCCACTTT
size: many; J: TRBJ1-3; V: TRBV29-1; D: .; CDR3: CSVEGGGNTIYF; DNA: TGCAGCGTCGAGGGCGGTGGAAACACCATATATTTT
size: few; J: TRBJ2-2; V: TRBV14; D: .; CDR3: CASSQFTRRAGELFF; DNA: TGTGCCAGCAGCCAGTTCACTCGGAGGGCCGGGGAGCTGTTTTTT
size: many; J: TRBJ1-1; V: TRBV5-6; D: .; CDR3: CASSLMLGEAFF; DNA: TGTGCCAGCAGCTTGATGTTGGGTGAAGCTTTCTTT
size: few; J: TRBJ2-2; V: TRBV7-6; D: .; CDR3: CASRLAGELFF; DNA: TGTGCCAGCAGATTGGCCGGGGAGCTGTTTTTT
size: .; J: TRBJ2-7; V: TRBV20-1; D: TRBD2; CDR3: CSARDSGTSYEQYF; DNA: TGCAGTGCTAGAGATAGCGGGACTAGCTACGAGCAGTACTTC
size: .; J: TRBJ2-7; V: TRBV7-6; D: TRBD1; CDR3: CASSLVIEGQGFGGYEQYF; DNA: TGTGCCAGCAGCTTAGTAATCGAGGGACAGGGTTTTGGGGGGTACGAGCAGTACTTC
size: .; J: TRBJ1-5; V: TRBV5-1; D: .; CDR3: CASSLGQWGDAQHF; DNA: TGCGCCAGCAGCCTCGGACAGTGGGGGGATGCCCAGCATTTT
size: .; J: TRBJ2-5; V: TRBV20-1; D: TRBD1; CDR3: CSAPGTDQEAQYF; DNA: TGCAGTGCTCCCGGGACAGATCAAGAGGCCCAGTACTTC
size: few; J: TRBJ1-6; V: TRBV5-1; D: .; CDR3: CASSMGDSYNSPLHF; DNA: TGCGCCAGCAGCATGGGGGATTCCTATAATTCACCCCTCCACTTT
size: .; J: TRBJ1-2; V: TRBV2; D: .; CDR3: CASSLSRGATVRDYGYTF; DNA: TGTGCCAGCAGCTTAAGTCGGGGGGCCACCGTGAGGGACTATGGCTACACCTTC
size: .; J: TRBJ2-7; V: TRBV7-9; D: .; CDR3: CASSLDDGYTFEQYF; DNA: .
size: few; J: TRBJ2-7; V: TRBV20-1; D: .; CDR3: CSGSRENDEQYF; DNA: TGCAGTGGATCCAGGGAGAACGACGAGCAGTACTTC
size: many; J: TRBJ1-3; V: TRBV7-2; D: .; CDR3: CASSLDGGNTIYF; DNA: TGTGCCAGCAGCTTAGACGGTGGAAACACCATATATTTT
size: many; J: TRBJ1-4; V: TRBV15; D: .; CDR3: CATSRDLDEKLFF; DNA: TGTGCCACCAGCAGAGATCTGGATGAAAAACTGTTTTTT
size: once; J: TRBJ2-7; V: TRBV5-6; D: .; CDR3: CASSLVPGGREQYF; DNA: TGTGCCAGCAGCTTGGTTCCCGGGGGGCGGGAGCAGTACTTC
size: .; J: TRBJ2-5; V: TRBV2; D: TRBD2; CDR3: CASSQDAGLAVQETQYF; DNA: TGTGCCAGCAGCCAAGATGCAGGACTAGCGGTTCAAGAGACCCAGTACTTC
size: many; J: TRBJ1-5; V: TRBV29-1; D: TRBD1; CDR3: CSVGDRAGEPQHF; DNA: TGCAGCGTTGGGGACAGGGCCGGGGAGCCCCAGCATTTT
size: .; J: TRBJ1-4; V: TRBV10-3; D: TRBD1; CDR3: CAIGQEGVEKLFF; DNA: TGTGCCATCGGACAGGAGGGGGTTGAAAAACTGTTTTTT
size: .; J: TRBJ2-5; V: TRBV5-1; D: .; CDR3: CASSLAFRSAQYF; DNA: TGCGCCAGCAGCTTGGCCTTCAGGTCGGCCCAGTACTTC
size: many; J: TRBJ2-5; V: TRBV7-3; D: TRBD2; CDR3: CASSQTSGIQETQYF; DNA: TGTGCCAGCAGCCAAACTAGCGGGATTCAAGAGACCCAGTACTTC
size: many; J: TRBJ1-5; V: TRBV14; D: .; CDR3: CASSQDLSQPQHF; DNA: TGTGCCAGCAGCCAAGATCTGAGTCAGCCCCAGCATTTT
size: many; J: TRBJ1-1; V: TRBV10-3; D: .; CDR3: CAIRAPGANTEAFF; DNA: TGTGCCATCAGGGCCCCAGGGGCGAACACTGAAGCTTTCTTT
size: .; J: TRBJ1-3; V: TRBV20-1; D: .; CDR3: CSAEGMTATGNTIYF; DNA: TGCAGTGCAGAAGGGATGACAGCTACTGGAAACACCATATATTTT
size: .; J: TRBJ2-5; V: TRBV28; D: TRBD1; CDR3: CASGYRQGVGEETQYF; DNA: TGTGCCAGCGGCTACAGACAGGGAGTGGGAGAAGAGACCCAGTACTTC
size: .; J: TRBJ1-2; V: TRBV6-1; D: TRBD1; CDR3: CASSEGGTDRTF; DNA: TGTGCCAGCAGTGAAGGGGGGACAGACCGCACCTTC